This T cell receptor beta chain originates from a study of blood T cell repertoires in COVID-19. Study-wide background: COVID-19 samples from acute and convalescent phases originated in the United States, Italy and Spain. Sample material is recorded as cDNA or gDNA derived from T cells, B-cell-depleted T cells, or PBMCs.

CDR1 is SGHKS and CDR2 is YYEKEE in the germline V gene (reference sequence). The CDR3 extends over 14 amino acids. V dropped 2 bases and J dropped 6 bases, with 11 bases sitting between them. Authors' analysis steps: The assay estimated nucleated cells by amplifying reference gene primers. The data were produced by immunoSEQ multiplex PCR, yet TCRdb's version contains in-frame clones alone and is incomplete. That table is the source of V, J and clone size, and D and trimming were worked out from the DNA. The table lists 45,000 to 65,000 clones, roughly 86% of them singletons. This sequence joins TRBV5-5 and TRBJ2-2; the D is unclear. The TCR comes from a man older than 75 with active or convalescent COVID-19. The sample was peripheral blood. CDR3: CASSFLNTAGELFF. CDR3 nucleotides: TGTGCCAGCAGCTTTCTTAATACGGCCGGGGAGCTGTTTTTT.